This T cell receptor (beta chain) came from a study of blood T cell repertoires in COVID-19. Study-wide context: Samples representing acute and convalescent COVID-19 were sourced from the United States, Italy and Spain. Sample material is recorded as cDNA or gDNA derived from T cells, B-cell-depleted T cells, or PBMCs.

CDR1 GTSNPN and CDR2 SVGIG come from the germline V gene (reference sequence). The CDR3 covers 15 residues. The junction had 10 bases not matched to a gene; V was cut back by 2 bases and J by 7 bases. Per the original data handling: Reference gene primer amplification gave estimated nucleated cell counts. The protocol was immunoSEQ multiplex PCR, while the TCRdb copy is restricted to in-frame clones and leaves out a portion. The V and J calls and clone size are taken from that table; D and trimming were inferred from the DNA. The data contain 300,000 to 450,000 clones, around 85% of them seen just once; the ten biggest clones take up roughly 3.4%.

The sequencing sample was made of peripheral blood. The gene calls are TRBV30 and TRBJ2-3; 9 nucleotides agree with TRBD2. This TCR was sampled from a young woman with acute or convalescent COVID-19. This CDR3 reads CAWSSGAGGLHTQYF. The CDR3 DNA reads TGTGCCTGGAGTTCCGGAGCGGGGGGCCTCCATACGCAGTATTTT.